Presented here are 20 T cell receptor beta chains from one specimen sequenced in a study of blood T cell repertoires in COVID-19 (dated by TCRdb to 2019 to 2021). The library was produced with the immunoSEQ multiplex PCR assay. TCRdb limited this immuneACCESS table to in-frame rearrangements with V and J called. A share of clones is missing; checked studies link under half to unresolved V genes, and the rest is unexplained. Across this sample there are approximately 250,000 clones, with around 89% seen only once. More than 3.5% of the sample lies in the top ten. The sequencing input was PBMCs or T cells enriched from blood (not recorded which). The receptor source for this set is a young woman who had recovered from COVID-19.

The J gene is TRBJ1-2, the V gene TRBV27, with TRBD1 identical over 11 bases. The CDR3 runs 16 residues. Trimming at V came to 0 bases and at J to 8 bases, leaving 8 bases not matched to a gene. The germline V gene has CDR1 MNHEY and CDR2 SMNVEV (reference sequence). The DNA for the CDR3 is TGTGCCAGCAGTTTATCGGGGACAGGGGGTGAGAGGGGCTACACCTTC. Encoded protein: CASSLSGTGGERGYTF.

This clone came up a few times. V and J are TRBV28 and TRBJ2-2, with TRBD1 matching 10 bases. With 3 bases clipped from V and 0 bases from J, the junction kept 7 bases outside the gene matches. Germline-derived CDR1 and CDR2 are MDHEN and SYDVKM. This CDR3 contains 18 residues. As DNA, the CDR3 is TGTGCCAGCAGTTTTTGGGACAGGGGAAACGCGAACACCGGGGAGCTGTTTTTT. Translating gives CASSFWDRGNANTGELFF.

The CDR3 region is CATSEPRDNEETQYF. In DNA form, the CDR3 reads TGTGCCACCAGTGAGCCCCGGGACAACGAAGAGACCCAGTACTTC. The V gene is TRBV24-1, the J gene TRBJ2-5; possibly TRBD1 for D (6 bases). CDR3 length: 15 amino acids. The germline V and J ends were trimmed by 4 bases and 3 bases, with 14 bases remaining between them. From germline, CDR1 is KGHDR and CDR2 SFDVKD.

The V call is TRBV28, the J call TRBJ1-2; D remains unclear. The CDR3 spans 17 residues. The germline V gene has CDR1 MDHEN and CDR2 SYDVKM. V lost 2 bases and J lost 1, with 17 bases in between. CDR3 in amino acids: CASSLRRKSRNNYGYTF. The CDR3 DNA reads TGTGCCAGCAGTTTACGGAGGAAAAGCCGAAATAACTATGGCTACACCTTC.

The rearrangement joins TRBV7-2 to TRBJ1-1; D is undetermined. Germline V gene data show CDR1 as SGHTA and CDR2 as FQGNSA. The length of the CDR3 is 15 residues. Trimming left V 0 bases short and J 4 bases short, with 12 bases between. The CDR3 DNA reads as TGTGCCAGCAGCTTAGCGGGAGGGCGTCCCACTGAAGCTTTCTTT. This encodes CASSLAGGRPTEAFF.

Written as DNA, the CDR3 is TGTGCCAGCAGCTCGACAGGGTACTATGGCTACACCTTC. This translates into CASSSTGYYGYTF. The chain employs TRBV11-2 and TRBJ1-2; 7 bases match TRBD1. V trimming: 4 bases; J trimming: 3 bases; junction bases outside the gene matches: 2. CDR3 size: 13 residues. Germline V gives CDR1 SGHAT, CDR2 FQNNGV.

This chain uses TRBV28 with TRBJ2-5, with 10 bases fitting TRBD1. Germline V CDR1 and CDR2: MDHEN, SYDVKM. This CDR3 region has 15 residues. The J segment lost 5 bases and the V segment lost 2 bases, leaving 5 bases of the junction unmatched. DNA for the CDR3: TGTGCCAGCAGTTTACTAGACAGGGGGCGTGAGACCCAGTACTTC. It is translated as CASSLLDRGRETQYF.

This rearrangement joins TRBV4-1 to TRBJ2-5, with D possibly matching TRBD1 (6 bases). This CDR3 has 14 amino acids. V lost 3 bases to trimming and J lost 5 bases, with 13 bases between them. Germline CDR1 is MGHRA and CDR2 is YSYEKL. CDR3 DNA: TGCGCCAGCAGCCAGATGACAGGCGGGGAGACCCAGTACTTC. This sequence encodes CASSQMTGGETQYF.

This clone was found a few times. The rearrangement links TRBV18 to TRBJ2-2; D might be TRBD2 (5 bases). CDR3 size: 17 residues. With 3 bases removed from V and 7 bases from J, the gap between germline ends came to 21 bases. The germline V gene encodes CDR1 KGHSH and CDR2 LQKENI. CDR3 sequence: CASSPKEVGARGGELFF. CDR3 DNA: TGTGCCAGCTCACCCAAGGAGGTCGGCGCCCGGGGCGGGGAGCTGTTTTTT.

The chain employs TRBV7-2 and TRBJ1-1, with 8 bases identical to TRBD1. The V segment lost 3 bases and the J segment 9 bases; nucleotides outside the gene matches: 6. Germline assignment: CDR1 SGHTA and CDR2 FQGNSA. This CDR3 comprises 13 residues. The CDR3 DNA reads TGTGCCAGCAGCTTCGCGGGACAGGAAAAAGCTTTCTTT. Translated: CASSFAGQEKAFF. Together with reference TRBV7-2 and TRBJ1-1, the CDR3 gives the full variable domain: GAGVSQSPSNKVTEKGKDVELRCDPISGHTALYWYRQSLGQGLEFLIYFQGNSAPDKSGLPSDRFSAERTGGSVSTLTIQRTQQEDSAVYLCASSFAGQEKAFFGQGTRLTVV.

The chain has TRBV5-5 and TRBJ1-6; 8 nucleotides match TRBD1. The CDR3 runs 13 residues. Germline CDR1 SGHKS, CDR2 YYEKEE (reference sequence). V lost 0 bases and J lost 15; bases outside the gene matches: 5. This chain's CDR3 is CASSLGQGSFLHF. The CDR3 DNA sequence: TGTGCCAGCAGCTTGGGACAGGGGTCATTCCTCCACTTT.

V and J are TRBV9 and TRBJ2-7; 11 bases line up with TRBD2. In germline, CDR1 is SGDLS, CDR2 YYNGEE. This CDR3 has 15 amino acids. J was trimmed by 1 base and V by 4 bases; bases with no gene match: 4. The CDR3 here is CASSPRTSGSYEQYF. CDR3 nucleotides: TGTGCCAGCAGCCCCCGGACTAGCGGGTCCTACGAGCAGTACTTC.

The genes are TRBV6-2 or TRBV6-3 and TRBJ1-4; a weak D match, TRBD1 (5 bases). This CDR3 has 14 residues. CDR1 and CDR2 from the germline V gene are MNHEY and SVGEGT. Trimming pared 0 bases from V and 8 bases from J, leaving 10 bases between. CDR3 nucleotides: TGTGCCAGCAGTTACTCGGGGGGAGGCGAAAAACTGTTTTTT. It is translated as CASSYSGGGEKLFF.

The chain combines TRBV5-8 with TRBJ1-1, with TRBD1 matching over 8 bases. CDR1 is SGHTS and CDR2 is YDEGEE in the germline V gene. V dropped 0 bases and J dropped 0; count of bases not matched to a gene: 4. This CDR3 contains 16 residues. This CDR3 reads CASSLETGVLNTEAFF. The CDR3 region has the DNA TGTGCCAGCAGCTTGGAGACAGGGGTTTTGAACACTGAAGCTTTCTTT.

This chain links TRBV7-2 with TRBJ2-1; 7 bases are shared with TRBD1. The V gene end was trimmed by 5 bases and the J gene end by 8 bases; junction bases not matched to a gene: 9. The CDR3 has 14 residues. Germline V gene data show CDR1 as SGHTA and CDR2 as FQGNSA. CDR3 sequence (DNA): TGTGCCAGCAGCCTCCCAGGGGGTATGGATGAGCAGTTCTTC. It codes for CASSLPGGMDEQFF.

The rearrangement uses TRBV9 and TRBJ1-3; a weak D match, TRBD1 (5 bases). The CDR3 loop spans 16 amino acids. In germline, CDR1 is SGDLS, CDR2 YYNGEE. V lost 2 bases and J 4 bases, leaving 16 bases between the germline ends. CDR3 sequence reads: CASSVRTGFNGNTIYF. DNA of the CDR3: TGTGCCAGCAGCGTTAGAACAGGTTTTAACGGAAACACCATATATTTT.

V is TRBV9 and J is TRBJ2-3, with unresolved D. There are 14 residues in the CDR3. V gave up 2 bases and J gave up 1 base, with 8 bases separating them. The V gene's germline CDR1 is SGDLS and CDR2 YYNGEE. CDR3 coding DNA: TGTGCCAGCAGCGTCAAGAGCGGCACAGATACGCAGTATTTT. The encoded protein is CASSVKSGTDTQYF.

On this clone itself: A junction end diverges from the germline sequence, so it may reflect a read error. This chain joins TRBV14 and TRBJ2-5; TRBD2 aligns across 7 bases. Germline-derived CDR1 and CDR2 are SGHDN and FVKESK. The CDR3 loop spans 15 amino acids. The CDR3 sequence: CASSLALAVQESQYF. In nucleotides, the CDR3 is TGTGCCAGCAGCCTTGCTCTAGCGGTTCAAGAGAGCCAGTACTTC. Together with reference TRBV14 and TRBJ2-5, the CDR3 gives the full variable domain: EAGVTQFPSHSVIEKGQTVTLRCDPISGHDNLYWYRRVMGKEIKFLLHFVKESKQDESGMPNNRFLAERTGGTYSTLKVQPAELEDSGVYFCASSLALAVQESQYFGPGTRLLVL.

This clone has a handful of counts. The CDR3 loop reads CASSQVRTGGPRNYGYTF. Written as DNA, the CDR3 is TGCGCCAGCAGCCAAGTAAGGACAGGCGGTCCTCGGAACTATGGCTACACCTTC. The J gene is TRBJ1-2, the V gene TRBV4-1; 7 bases are a match to TRBD1. Germline V gene data show CDR1 as MGHRA and CDR2 as YSYEKL. V shed 1 base, J shed 2 bases, and the junction held 13 bases outside the gene matches. The CDR3 spans 18 residues.

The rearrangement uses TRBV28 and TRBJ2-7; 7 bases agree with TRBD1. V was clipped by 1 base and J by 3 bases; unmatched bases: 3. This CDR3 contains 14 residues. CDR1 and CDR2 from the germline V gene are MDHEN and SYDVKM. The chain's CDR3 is CASSLSRGLYEQYF. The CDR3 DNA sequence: TGTGCCAGCAGTTTATCTAGGGGGCTCTACGAGCAGTACTTC.